This T cell receptor beta chain was found in a study of blood T cell repertoires in COVID-19 (dated by TCRdb to 2020 to 2021). Some background on the complete study: Collaborator samples came from the United States, Italy and Spain and covered acute and convalescent phases of COVID-19. The material from the prospective study consisted of cDNA or gDNA derived from T cells, B-cell-depleted T cells, or PBMCs. The dataset comprised deeply sampled blood TCRbeta repertoires from subjects exposed to, actively infected with, or recovered from COVID-19. The repertoires were released in a freely available public database meant as a resource for research on the immune response to SARS-CoV-2. Samples were obtained from the ongoing ImmuneRACE study (first 160 participants) and from about 1,300 subjects provided by 6 global collaborators. Sample metadata almost always included a de-identified subject ID, COVID-19 status, age in years and sex. Where available, HLA class I and class II types were taken from metadata supplied by the sample provider and were not determined by assay-based typing. General findings and caveats noted by the study authors: The quantity of clinical and demographic metadata differed by source and by participant and was supplied without curation.

Regarding this clone: Which antigen it targets is not known. No quality values exist for individual bases; no much larger clone is one base distant.

Participants in the prospective study were enrolled through a virtual design, were aged roughly 18 to 90 years, and lived in roughly 24 United States geographic areas. In the prospective study, cohorts were assigned on the basis of participant-reported clinical history obtained from a screening survey and a study questionnaire. In the prospective study, mobile phlebotomists collected whole blood, serum and a nasopharyngeal or oropharyngeal swab from each participant. Additional blood draws and questionnaires over a 2-month period could optionally be provided by prospective study participants. Before DNA extraction, blood samples from the prospective study were shipped at room temperature or frozen. V and J lose 3 bases and 7 bases, and a span of 10 bases separates them. The cysteine opens and the phenylalanine closes a CDR3 of 13 amino acids. Only the CDR3 region is kept as DNA, spanning 39 bases read in frame from base 1. The germline V gene encodes CDR1 SNHLY and CDR2 FYNNEI.

TCRbeta CDR3 regions were amplified from genomic DNA by means of the immunoSEQ Assay, a bias-controlled multiplex PCR. As for how the authors treated the data: The number of nucleated cells in each sample was estimated from the amplification of reference gene primers within the assay. To quantify the absolute abundance of each unique TCRbeta CDR3 rearrangement, sequence reads were collapsed and filtered. For each sample, productive Simpson clonality was calculated by taking the square root of Simpson's diversity index across productive rearrangements. Held by TCRdb, this immuneACCESS table contains in-frame sequences only and omits some clones. Under half of the omission traces to an unresolved V gene where checked; the cause of the rest is unknown. V and J calls and clone size follow that table, whereas D and trimming were derived from the DNA. The sample has 250,000 to 350,000 clones on record, about 90% of them singletons. The ten largest clonotypes hold around 4.3% of the sample.

The rearranged chain carries TRBV2 and TRBJ1-5; the D gene is perhaps TRBD1, on 5 matching bases. The sequence derives from a woman younger than 35 with acute COVID-19. The sequenced sample consisted of PBMCs or T cells enriched from blood (not recorded which). The CDR3 region reads CASSEGWGQPQHF. The DNA sequence follows: TGTGCCAGCAGTGAGGGATGGGGCCAGCCCCAGCATTTT.